In this sample, the clone carrying this T cell receptor (beta chain) turned up many times. Germline CDR1 GTSNPN, CDR2 SVGIG (reference sequence). Trimming cost V 3 bases and J 8 bases, with 16 bases left between them. The CDR3 is 13 residues long. This entry belongs to a study of T cells in Graves' hyperthyroidism and ophthalmopathy. Amplification of TCR beta CDR3 regions used RNA as the template. First-round RT-PCR with HTBI primers amplified the TCR CDR3 region. A single record per CDR3 protein comes from TCRdb applying MiXCR to the multiplex PCR reads. The table shows around 260,000 distinct CDR3 sequences, with around a quarter occurring only once.

Sequencing used blood. The source of this sequence is a man in his forties with Graves' hyperthyroidism that later progressed to Graves' ophthalmopathy. The chain combines TRBV30 with TRBJ1-1; TRBD1 is a possible D gene (5 bases). The CDR3 protein is CAWSVTGTGEAFF. CDR3 nucleotides: TGTGCCTGGAGCGTAACCGGGACGGGAGAAGCTTTCTTT. The full variable domain, its missing parts supplied by reference TRBV30 and TRBJ1-1, is SQTIHQWPATLVQPVGSPLSLECTVEGTSNPNLYWYRQAAGRGLQLLFYSVGIGQISSEVPQNLSASRPQDRQFILSSKKLLLSDSGFYLCAWSVTGTGEAFFGQGTRLTVV.